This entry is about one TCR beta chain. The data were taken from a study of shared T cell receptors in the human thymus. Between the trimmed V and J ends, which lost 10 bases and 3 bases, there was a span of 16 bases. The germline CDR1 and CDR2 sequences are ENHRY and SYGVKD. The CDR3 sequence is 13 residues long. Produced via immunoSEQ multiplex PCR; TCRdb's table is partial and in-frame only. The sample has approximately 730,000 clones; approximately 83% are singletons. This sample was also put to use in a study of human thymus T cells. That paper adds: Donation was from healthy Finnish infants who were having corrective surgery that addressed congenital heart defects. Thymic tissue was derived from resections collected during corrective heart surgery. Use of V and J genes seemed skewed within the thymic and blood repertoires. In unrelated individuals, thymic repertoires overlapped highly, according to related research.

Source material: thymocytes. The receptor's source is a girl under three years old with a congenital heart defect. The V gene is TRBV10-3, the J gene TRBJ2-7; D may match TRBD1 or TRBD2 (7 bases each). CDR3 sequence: CATRGGEFYEQYF. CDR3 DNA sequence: TGTGCCACCAGGGGGGGGGAATTCTACGAGCAGTACTTC.